A single sample gave rise to the 8 T cell receptor beta chains below, sequenced in a study of T cell repertoires in cytomegalovirus infection. One entry per CDR3 protein, called by TCRdb with MiXCR from the reads. Altogether some 170,000 distinct CDR3 sequences are present, roughly 15% being singletons, with the ten largest covering approximately 26%. Sequences were obtained from CD8+ T cells from PBMCs. The receptors here all came from a human donor in good health (CMV status not recorded). Some clones in this sample may be carry-over from other donors' samples.

This clonotype has just a few counts. The chain is built from TRBV5-5 and TRBJ1-4; 7 bases map to TRBD1. Germline assignment: CDR1 SGHKS and CDR2 YYEKEE (reference sequence). The CDR3 sequence is 15 residues long. J was trimmed by 5 bases and V by 4 bases; bases with no gene match: 8. In nucleotides, the CDR3 is TGTGCCAGCAGCCCTCGACAGGGAGGAAATGAAAAACTGTTTTTT. The encoded protein is CASSPRQGGNEKLFF.

In this sample, this clonotype turned up a few times. The chain combines TRBV7-8 with TRBJ2-7, with a possible D match to TRBD1 (5 bases). Trimming removed 3 bases from V and 4 bases from J, with 7 bases in between. CDR1 and CDR2 (germline): SGHVS, FQNEAQ. This CDR3 is 12 amino acids long. CDR3 region: CASSFRQYEQYF. The CDR3 DNA reads TGTGCCAGCAGCTTCCGACAGTACGAGCAGTACTTC. Filled out from reference TRBV7-8 and TRBJ2-7, the complete variable domain reads GAGVSQSPRYKVAKRGQDVALRCDPISGHVSLFWYQQALGQGPEFLTYFQNEAQLDKSGLPSDRFFAERPEGSVSTLKIQRTQQEDSAVYLCASSFRQYEQYFGPGTRLTVT.

J is TRBJ2-5 and V is TRBV6-2 or TRBV6-3, with TRBD2 identical over 14 bases. Trimming at V came to 4 bases and at J to 7 bases, leaving 11 bases not matched to a gene. This CDR3 region has 17 residues. Germline CDR1 reads MNHEY; CDR2 reads SVGEGT. CDR3 sequence: CASSFLITGTSGGTQYF. CDR3 in DNA: TGTGCCAGCAGTTTTTTAATCACCGGGACTAGCGGGGGGACCCAGTACTTC.

The chain uses TRBV12-3 or TRBV12-4 and TRBJ2-2; no clear D. V was trimmed by 5 bases and J by 4 bases, leaving 14 bases between them. This CDR3 region has 15 residues. CDR3 nucleotide sequence: TGTGCCAGCAGTGCGGATTCTTCGCCCACCGGGGAGCTGTTTTTT. Protein sequence: CASSADSSPTGELFF.

The rearrangement joins TRBV5-6 to TRBJ2-7; 8 bases line up with TRBD1. V gave up 1 base and J gave up 5 bases; unmatched junction bases: 5. Germline-derived CDR1 and CDR2 are SGHDT and YYEEEE. This CDR3 contains 14 residues. The CDR3, as DNA: TGTGCCAGCAGCTTGAAGCAGGGGGCAAACGAGCAGTACTTC. Protein product: CASSLKQGANEQYF.

This sequence joins TRBV12-3 or TRBV12-4 and TRBJ2-1; 7 bases are a match to TRBD2. This CDR3 spans 15 amino acids. The trim removed 6 bases at V and 5 bases at J, leaving 10 bases unmatched. CDR3 region: CASSFPGLTNNEQFF. The DNA for the CDR3 is TGTGCCAGCAGCTTCCCGGGACTAACAAACAATGAGCAGTTCTTC.

This clonotype was seen only a few times. V and J are TRBV4-1 and TRBJ1-5; D remains unclear. The germline CDR1 and CDR2 sequences are MGHRA and YSYEKL. The CDR3 sequence is 15 residues long. V lost 1 base and J 1 base, leaving 8 bases between the germline ends. CDR3 bases: TGCGCCAGCAGCCAAGGAGAGGTCAGCAATCAGCCCCAGCATTTT. Encoded protein: CASSQGEVSNQPQHF.

The table lists this clonotype with many counts. The chain combines TRBV7-2 with TRBJ2-7; D not certain. V was shortened by 1 base and J by 2 bases, with 9 bases between the two germline ends. The CDR3 runs to 14 residues. Germline CDR1 is SGHTA and CDR2 is FQGNSA. For the CDR3, the DNA is TGTGCCAGCAGCTTAGGAATGAGGACCTACGAGCAGTACTTC. As protein: CASSLGMRTYEQYF.